This TCR beta chain was profiled in a study of T cell responses to AZD1222 COVID-19 vaccine. CDR3 size: 14 residues. With 0 bases removed from V and 4 bases from J, the gap between germline ends came to 8 bases. The germline V gene has CDR1 SGDLS and CDR2 YYNGEE. Concerning this clone itself: Its antigen remains unidentified.

Repertoires were generated with immunoSEQ multiplex PCR, while TCRdb's copy carries only in-frame clones and drops some. The sample lists 150,000 to 200,000 clones; 85% to 90% were seen once. Study findings and constraints: There were vaccine-associated CD4 TCRs across spike, dominant at 160-218 and 743-854. Seropositive AZD1222 recipients at baseline numbered only six or seven. Donors were mostly white British, more females; clonal diversity possibly underestimated.

Sequencing used peripheral blood, obtained on day 0 of AZD1222 vaccination. This receptor was obtained from an adult in good health. The chain is built from TRBV9 and TRBJ1-5; tentatively, D is TRBD1 (5 bases). The CDR3 nucleotides read TGTGCCAGCAGCGTAGGACAGATTAATCAGCCCCAGCATTTT. This translates into CASSVGQINQPQHF.